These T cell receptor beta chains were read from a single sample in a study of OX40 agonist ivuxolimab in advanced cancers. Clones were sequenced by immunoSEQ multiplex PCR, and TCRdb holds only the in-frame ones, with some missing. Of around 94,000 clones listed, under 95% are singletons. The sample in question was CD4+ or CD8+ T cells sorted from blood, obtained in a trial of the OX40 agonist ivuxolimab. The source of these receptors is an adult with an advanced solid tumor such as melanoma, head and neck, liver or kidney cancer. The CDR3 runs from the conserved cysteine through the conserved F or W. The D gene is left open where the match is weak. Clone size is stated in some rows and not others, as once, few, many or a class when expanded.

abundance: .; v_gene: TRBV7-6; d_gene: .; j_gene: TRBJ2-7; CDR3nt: TGTGCCAGCAGCATCACGGGGGACGAGCAGTACTTC; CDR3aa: CASSITGDEQYF
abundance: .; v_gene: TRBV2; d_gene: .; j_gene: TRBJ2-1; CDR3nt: TGTGCCAGCAAGCTTTACAATGAGCAGTTCTTC; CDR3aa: CASKLYNEQFF
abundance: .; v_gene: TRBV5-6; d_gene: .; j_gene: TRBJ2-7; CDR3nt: TGTGCCAGCAGCCCCGGACAGAGAGAGGTGAAGCAGTACTTC; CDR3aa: CASSPGQREVKQYF
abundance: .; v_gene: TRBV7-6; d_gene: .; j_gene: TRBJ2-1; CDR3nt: TGTGCCAGCAGCTTAGGACAGGAGCAGTTCTTC; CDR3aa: CASSLGQEQFF
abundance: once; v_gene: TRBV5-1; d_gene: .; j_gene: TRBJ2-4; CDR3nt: TGCGCCAGCAGCTTGGATGTGACAGTGAAAGCCAAAAACATTCAGTACTTC; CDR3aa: CASSLDVTVKAKNIQYF
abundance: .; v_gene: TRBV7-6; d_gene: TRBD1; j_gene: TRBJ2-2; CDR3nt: TGTGCCAGCAGCTTAAAGGGGGCCCTAGAGGAGCTGTTTTTT; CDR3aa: CASSLKGALEELFF
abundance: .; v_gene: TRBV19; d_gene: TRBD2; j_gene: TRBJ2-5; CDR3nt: TGTGCCAGTAGTTTGACTAGCGGGAGTTCAGAGACCCAGTACTTC; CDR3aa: CASSLTSGSSETQYF
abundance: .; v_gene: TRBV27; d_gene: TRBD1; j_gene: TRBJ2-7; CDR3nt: TGTGCCAGCAGTCGGACAGGTCAGGGGGAGCAGTACTTC; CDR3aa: CASSRTGQGEQYF
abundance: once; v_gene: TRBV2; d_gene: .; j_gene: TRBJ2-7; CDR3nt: TGTGCCAGCCTCCCTCCGGGACACCGATCCTACGAGCAGTACTTC; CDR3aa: CASLPPGHRSYEQYF
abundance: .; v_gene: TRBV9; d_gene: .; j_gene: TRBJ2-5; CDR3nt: TGTGCCAGCAGCGGTGATCACAGGGGATTGGGGGGGCAAGAGACCCAGTACTTC; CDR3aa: CASSGDHRGLGGQETQYF
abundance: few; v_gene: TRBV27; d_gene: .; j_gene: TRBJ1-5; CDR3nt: TGTGCCAGCAGCCCGGGGGCGACTAATCAGCCCCAGCATTTT; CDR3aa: CASSPGATNQPQHF
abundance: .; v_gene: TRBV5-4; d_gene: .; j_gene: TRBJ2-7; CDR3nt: TGTGCCAGCAGCCCACTAGGGACCTACGAGCAGTACTTC; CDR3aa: CASSPLGTYEQYF
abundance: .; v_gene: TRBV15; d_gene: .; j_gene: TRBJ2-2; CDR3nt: TGTGCCACCAGCATGAGTAGGACCGGGGAGCTGTTTTTT; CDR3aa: CATSMSRTGELFF
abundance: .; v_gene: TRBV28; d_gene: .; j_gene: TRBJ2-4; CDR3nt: TGTGCCAGCAGCGCTCGTTGGGTAGCCAAAAACATTCAGTACTTC; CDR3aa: CASSARWVAKNIQYF
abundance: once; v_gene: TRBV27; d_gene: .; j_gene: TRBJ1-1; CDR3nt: TGTGCCAGCAGTTTGGGGACCGGCAACACTGAAGCTTTCTTT; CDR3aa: CASSLGTGNTEAFF
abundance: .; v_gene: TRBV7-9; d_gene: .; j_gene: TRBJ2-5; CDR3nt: TGTGCCAGCAGCCACCGGACAGAGAGACAAGAGACCCAGTACTTC; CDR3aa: CASSHRTERQETQYF
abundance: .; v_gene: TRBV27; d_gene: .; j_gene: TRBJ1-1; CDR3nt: TGTGCCAGCAGTCCCGGGCCGCGTGAAGCTTTCTTT; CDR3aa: CASSPGPREAFF
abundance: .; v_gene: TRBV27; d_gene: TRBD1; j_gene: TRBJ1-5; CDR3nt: TGTGCCAGCAGGCTACAGGGGGCAGGGGGACAGCCCCAGCATTTT; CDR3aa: CASRLQGAGGQPQHF
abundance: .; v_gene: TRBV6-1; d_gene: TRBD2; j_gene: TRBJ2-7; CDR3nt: TGTGCCAGCAGGTTTAGACTAGCGGATTACTACGAGCAGTACTTC; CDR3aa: CASRFRLADYYEQYF
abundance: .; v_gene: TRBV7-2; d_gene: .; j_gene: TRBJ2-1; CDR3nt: TGTGCCAGCAGCTCTCCCCGGACGGGAAATGAGCAGTTCTTC; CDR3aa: CASSSPRTGNEQFF
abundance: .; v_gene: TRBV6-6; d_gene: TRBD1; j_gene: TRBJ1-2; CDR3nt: TGTGCCAGCAGTAGGGACAGGGCGTTAGGTGGCTACACCTTC; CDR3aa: CASSRDRALGGYTF
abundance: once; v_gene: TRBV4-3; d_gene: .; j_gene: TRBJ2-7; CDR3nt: TGCGCCAGCAGCCAACACAGGGTTCTCGAGCAGTACTTC; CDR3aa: CASSQHRVLEQYF
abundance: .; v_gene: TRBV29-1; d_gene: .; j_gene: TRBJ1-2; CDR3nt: TGCAGCGTTGAAGACTCCGACAGGACGGGAAACTATGGCTACACCTTC; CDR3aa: CSVEDSDRTGNYGYTF
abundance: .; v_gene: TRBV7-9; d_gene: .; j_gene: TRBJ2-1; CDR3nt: TGTGCCAGCAGCTTATGGGAAGCGAACAATGAGCAGTTCTTC; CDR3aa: CASSLWEANNEQFF
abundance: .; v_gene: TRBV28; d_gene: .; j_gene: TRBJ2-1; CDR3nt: TGTGCCAGCAGTCTTAGCGCAAACAATGAGCAGTTCTTC; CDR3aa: CASSLSANNEQFF
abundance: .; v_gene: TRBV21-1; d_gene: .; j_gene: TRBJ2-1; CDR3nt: TGTGCCAGCAGCACACCCGTCTTGGGCTCCTACAATGAGCAGTTCTTC; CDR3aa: CASSTPVLGSYNEQFF
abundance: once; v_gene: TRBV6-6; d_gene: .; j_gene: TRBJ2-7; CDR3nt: TGTGCCAACGGTGTGACTCATGGGGGCGAGCAGTACTTC; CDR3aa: CANGVTHGGEQYF
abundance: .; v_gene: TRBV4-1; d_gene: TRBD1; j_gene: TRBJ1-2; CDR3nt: TGCGCCAGCAGCCCCTCGAAAGGACAGGGGGGGTATGGCTACACCTTC; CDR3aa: CASSPSKGQGGYGYTF
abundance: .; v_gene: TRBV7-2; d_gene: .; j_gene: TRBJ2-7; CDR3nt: TGTGCCAGCAGCTTAGTAGGCTACGAGCAGTACTTC; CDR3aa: CASSLVGYEQYF
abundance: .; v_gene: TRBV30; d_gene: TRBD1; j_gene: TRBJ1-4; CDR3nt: TGTGCCTGGAGTGGGGGGACAGGGGTGGTTGGCGAAAAACTGTTTTTT; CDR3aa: CAWSGGTGVVGEKLFF
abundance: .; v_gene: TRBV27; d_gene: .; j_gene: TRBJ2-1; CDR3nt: TGTGCCAGCAGTTTGCAAAGCTCCTACAATGAGCAGTTCTTC; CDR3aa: CASSLQSSYNEQFF
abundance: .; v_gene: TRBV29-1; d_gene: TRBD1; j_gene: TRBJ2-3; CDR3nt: TGCAGCGTTGCTGGTGACAGGGGGGGGGATACGCAGTATTTT; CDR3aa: CSVAGDRGGDTQYF
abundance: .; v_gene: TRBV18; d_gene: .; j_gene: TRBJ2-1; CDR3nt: TGTGCCAGCTCACCGGGCGCGGGGAGCTCCTACAATGAGCAGTTCTTC; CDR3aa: CASSPGAGSSYNEQFF
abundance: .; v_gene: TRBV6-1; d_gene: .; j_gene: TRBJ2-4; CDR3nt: TGTGCCAGCAGTGAGGAGAGGGGGGCGGCCAAAAACATTCAGTACTTC; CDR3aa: CASSEERGAAKNIQYF
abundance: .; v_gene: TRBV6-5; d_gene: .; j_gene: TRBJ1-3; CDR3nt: TGTGCCAGCAGTTACTCGATTCTTGGGTCTGGAAACACCATATATTTT; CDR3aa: CASSYSILGSGNTIYF
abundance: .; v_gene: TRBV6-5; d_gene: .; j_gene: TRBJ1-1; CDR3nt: TGTGCCAGCAGTCGAGGCCCGAACACTGAAGCTTTCTTT; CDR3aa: CASSRGPNTEAFF
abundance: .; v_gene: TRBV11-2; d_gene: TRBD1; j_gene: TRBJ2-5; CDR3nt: TGTGCCAGCAGCTCCACAGGGGGGAACCAAGAGACCCAGTACTTC; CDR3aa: CASSSTGGNQETQYF
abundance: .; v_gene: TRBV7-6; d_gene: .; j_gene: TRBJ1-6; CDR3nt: TGTGCCAGCAGCCGTGACGAGCGGGGCTCACCCCTCCACTTT; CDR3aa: CASSRDERGSPLHF
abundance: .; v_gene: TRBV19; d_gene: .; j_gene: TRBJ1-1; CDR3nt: TGTGCCAGTCGACTTGGACTCAATGAAGCTTTCTTT; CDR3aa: CASRLGLNEAFF
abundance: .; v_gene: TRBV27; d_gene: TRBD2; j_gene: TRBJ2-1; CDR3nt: TGTGCCAGTAAACACCCAGCGGGAGGTCATGAGCAGTTCTTC; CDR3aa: CASKHPAGGHEQFF
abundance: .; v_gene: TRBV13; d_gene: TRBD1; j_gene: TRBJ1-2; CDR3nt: TGTGCCAGCAGCTTAGGCCGGGGGACAGGGTCATGGGGCTACACCTTC; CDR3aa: CASSLGRGTGSWGYTF
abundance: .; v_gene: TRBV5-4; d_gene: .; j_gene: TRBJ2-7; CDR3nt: TGTGCCAGCAGCTTGGGACCACTCTACGAGCAGTACTTC; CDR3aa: CASSLGPLYEQYF
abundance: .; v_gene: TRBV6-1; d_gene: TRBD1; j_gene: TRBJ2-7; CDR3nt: TGTGCCAGCAAAACCCGGGACAGGTTGTCGTACGAGCAGTACTTC; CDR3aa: CASKTRDRLSYEQYF
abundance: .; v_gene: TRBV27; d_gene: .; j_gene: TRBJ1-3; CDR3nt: TGTGCCAGCAGTTTATCGCCCGGACAGACACCTGGAAACACCATATATTTT; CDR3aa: CASSLSPGQTPGNTIYF
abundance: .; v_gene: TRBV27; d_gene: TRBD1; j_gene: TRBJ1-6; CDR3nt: TGTGCCAGCACGACAGGGGGTGGATCACCCCTCCACTTT; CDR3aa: CASTTGGGSPLHF
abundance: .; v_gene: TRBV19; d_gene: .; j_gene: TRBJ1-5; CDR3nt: TGTGCCAGTAGTTCAGGGGTGGGTGGCAATCAGCCCCAGCATTTT; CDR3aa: CASSSGVGGNQPQHF